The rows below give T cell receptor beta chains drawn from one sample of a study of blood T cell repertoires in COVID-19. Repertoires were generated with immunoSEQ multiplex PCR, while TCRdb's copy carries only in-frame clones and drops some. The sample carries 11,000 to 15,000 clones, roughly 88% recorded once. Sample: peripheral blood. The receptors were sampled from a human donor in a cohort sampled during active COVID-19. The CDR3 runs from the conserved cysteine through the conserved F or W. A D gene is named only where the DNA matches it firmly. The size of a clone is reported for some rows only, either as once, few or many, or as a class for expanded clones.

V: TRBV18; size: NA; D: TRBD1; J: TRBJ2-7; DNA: TGTGCCAGCTCAGGGACAGGGGGATCCTACGAGCAGTACTTC; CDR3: CASSGTGGSYEQYF
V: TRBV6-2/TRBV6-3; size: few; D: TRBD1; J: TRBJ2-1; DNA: TGTGCCAGCAGTTACTCCTATACAGGGGGCGGTGAGCAGTTCTTC; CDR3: CASSYSYTGGGEQFF
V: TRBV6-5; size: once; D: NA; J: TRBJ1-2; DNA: TGTGCCAGCAGTTACTCGATCGGGGGGAACTATGGCTACACCTTC; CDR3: CASSYSIGGNYGYTF
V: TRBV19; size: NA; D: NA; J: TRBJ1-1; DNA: TGTGCCAGTAGTACAAGACAGGCAAACACTGAAGCTTTCTTT; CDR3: CASSTRQANTEAFF
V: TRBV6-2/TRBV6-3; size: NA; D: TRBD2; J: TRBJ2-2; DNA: TGTGCCAGCAGATACGGGGGGGCAACCGGGGAGCTGTTTTTT; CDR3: CASRYGGATGELFF
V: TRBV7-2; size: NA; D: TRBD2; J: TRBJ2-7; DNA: TGTGCCAGCAGCCTACAACTCGGGACTAGTGGCTACGAGCAGTACTTC; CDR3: CASSLQLGTSGYEQYF
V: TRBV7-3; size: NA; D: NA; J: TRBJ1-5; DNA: TGTGCCAGCCAACGGGGGACCGGGGGCAATCAGCCCCAGCATTTT; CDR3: CASQRGTGGNQPQHF
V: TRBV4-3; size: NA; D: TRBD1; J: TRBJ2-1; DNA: TGCGCCAGCAGCCACAGAATCGCCGGGACAGGGTATAGTGAGCAGTTCTTC; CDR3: CASSHRIAGTGYSEQFF
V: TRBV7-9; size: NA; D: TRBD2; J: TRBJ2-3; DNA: TGTGCCAGCAGCCCCGGGGGGATGGATACGCAGTATTTT; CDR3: CASSPGGMDTQYF
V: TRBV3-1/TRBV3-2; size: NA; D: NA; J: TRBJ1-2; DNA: TGTGCCAGCAGTGGACCCCCAGGGCCCTATGGCTACACCTTC; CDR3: CASSGPPGPYGYTF
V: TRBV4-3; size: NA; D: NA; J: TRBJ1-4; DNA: TGCGCCAGCAGCCAATCGGGGGTTAATGAAAAACTGTTTTTT; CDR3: CASSQSGVNEKLFF
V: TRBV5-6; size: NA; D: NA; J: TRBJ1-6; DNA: TGTGCCAGCAAATGGGGGCCGGATTCACCCCTCCACTTT; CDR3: CASKWGPDSPLHF
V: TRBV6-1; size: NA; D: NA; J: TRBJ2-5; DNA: TGTGCCAGCAGTGAAGCGGGGGGTCCCGTGTGGACCCAGTACTTC; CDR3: CASSEAGGPVWTQYF